Following are 17 T cell receptor beta chains from one sample sequenced in a study of blood T cell repertoires in COVID-19. Profiling relied on immunoSEQ multiplex PCR, and the TCRdb table lists in-frame clones only, not all of them. The sample shows fewer than 650,000 clones, around 90% of them seen only once. Sample: peripheral blood. The receptor source for this set is a woman in her forties or fifties with COVID-19, enrolled during active disease.

The chain links TRBV12-3 or TRBV12-4 to TRBJ2-7; D gene uncertain. V lost 6 bases and J 3 bases, leaving 6 bases between the germline ends. The CDR3 loop spans 11 amino acids. CDR3 protein: CASSTGYEQYF. CDR3 DNA sequence: TGTGCCAGCAGCACCGGCTACGAGCAGTACTTC.

J is TRBJ1-2 and V is TRBV3-1 (or the pseudogene TRBV3-2); TRBD1 agrees at 7 bases. V trimming: 4 bases; J trimming: 3 bases; junction bases outside the gene matches: 5. Germline V gives CDR1 LGHDT, CDR2 YNNKEL (reference sequence). The length of the CDR3 is 14 residues. CDR3 sequence reads: CASSRPGTDYGYTF. The CDR3 region has the DNA TGTGCCAGCAGCCGTCCCGGGACAGACTATGGCTACACCTTC.

This clone has a handful of counts. The V gene is TRBV2, the J gene TRBJ1-1; D not certain. There are 13 residues in the CDR3. V was trimmed by 7 bases and J by 5 bases, leaving 14 bases between them. In germline, CDR1 is SNHLY, CDR2 FYNNEI. The CDR3: CASNTRRLTEAFF. CDR3 coding DNA: TGTGCCAGCAACACCCGGAGGTTAACTGAAGCTTTCTTT.

The gene calls are TRBV7-3 and TRBJ2-2, with D tentatively TRBD2 (7 bases). Per germline, CDR1 SGHTA and CDR2 FQGTGA. This CDR3 has 16 residues. V lost 1 base and J 4 bases, leaving 13 bases between the germline ends. CDR3 nucleotide sequence: TGTGCCAGCAGCTTAAGTGTGGGAGGGGGCACCGGGGAGCTGTTTTTT. Amino acids: CASSLSVGGGTGELFF.

V usage is TRBV19 and J usage is TRBJ2-2; weak D call: TRBD1 (5 bases). Germline CDR1 and CDR2: LNHDA and SQIVND (reference sequence). The CDR3 has 14 residues. V was shortened by 5 bases and J by 1 base, with 8 bases between the two germline ends. Here the CDR3 DNA reads TGTGCCAGTAGTTTCCAGGGGAACACCGGGGAGCTGTTTTTT. Residues: CASSFQGNTGELFF.

J is TRBJ2-3 and V is TRBV24-1, with 9 positions matching TRBD1. V dropped 3 bases and J dropped 8; count of bases not matched to a gene: 17. The CDR3 is 18 residues long. Looked up from germline, CDR1 is KGHDR and CDR2 is SFDVKD. This CDR3 reads CATSDPGGTGSFEGTQYF. For the CDR3, the DNA is TGTGCCACCAGTGATCCCGGGGGGACAGGGAGCTTTGAGGGTACGCAGTATTTT.

J is TRBJ2-5 and V is TRBV4-1, with D hard to call. There are 13 residues in the CDR3. Germline V gene sequence: CDR1 MGHRA, CDR2 YSYEKL. V lost 1 base, J lost 7 bases, and 10 bases lay in between. CDR3 nucleotides: TGCGCCAGCAGCCAAGGTACAACAAGGACCCAGTACTTC. Amino acid sequence: CASSQGTTRTQYF.

The chain is built from TRBV29-1 and TRBJ1-1; a weak D match, TRBD1 (6 bases). The V end lost 1 base, the J end lost 4 bases, and 10 bases lay between the germline ends. The CDR3 has 13 amino acids. Germline lookup yields CDR1 SQVTM and CDR2 ANQGSEA. CDR3 in DNA: TGCAGCGTTGAAGGGAGAGGGGGCACTGAAGCTTTCTTT. It is translated as CSVEGRGGTEAFF.

The gene calls are TRBV10-2 and TRBJ2-5; 10 nucleotides match TRBD2. Germline trimming cut 7 bases from V and 14 bases from J; bases unmatched to any gene: 13. Germline V gene lookup returns CDR1 WSHSY and CDR2 SAAADI. The CDR3 extends over 13 amino acids. CDR3 protein: CASTSGGVAGGYF. In nucleotides, the CDR3 is TGCGCCAGCACGTCCGGGGGGGTAGCGGGGGGATACTTC.

The chain carries TRBV27 and TRBJ2-7; D may be TRBD1 (5 bases). CDR1 is MNHEY, CDR2 SMNVEV, per germline (reference sequence). With 7 bases removed from V and 6 bases from J, the gap between germline ends came to 16 bases. This CDR3 is built from 13 residues. The CDR3: CASNMTPQGEQYF. Here the CDR3 DNA reads TGTGCCAGCAATATGACACCCCAGGGCGAGCAGTACTTC.

The chain joins TRBV19 to TRBJ2-1; 8 nucleotides align to TRBD1. This CDR3 has 17 residues. The trim removed 0 bases at V and 9 bases at J, leaving 13 bases unmatched. The germline V gene has CDR1 LNHDA and CDR2 SQIVND (reference sequence). The CDR3 loop is CASSIDRGRGRYGEQFF. CDR3 in DNA: TGTGCCAGTAGTATAGACAGGGGGCGGGGACGATACGGTGAGCAGTTCTTC.

The V gene is TRBV5-8, the J gene TRBJ1-5; D is perhaps TRBD1 (5 bases). CDR1 and CDR2 (germline): SGHTS, YDEGEE. The CDR3 spans 17 residues. The V and J ends lost 4 bases and 0 bases respectively, with 17 bases between them. CDR3 residues: CASSNRQSSYSNQPQHF. As DNA, the CDR3 is TGTGCCAGCAGCAATCGACAGAGCTCTTATAGCAATCAGCCCCAGCATTTT.

The rearrangement links TRBV4-1 to TRBJ2-1; the D gene is possibly TRBD1 (6 bases). Per the germline V gene, CDR1 is MGHRA and CDR2 is YSYEKL. V lost 1 base and J lost 15, with 16 bases in between. The CDR3 has 13 residues. DNA of the CDR3: TGCGCCAGCAGCCAAGGCACAGGGACCAGGCTGTTCTTC. This translates into CASSQGTGTRLFF.

The chain combines TRBV30 with TRBJ1-1; D is unclear. The CDR3 covers 15 residues. CDR1 is GTSNPN, CDR2 SVGIG, per germline (reference sequence). The V end lost 1 base, the J end lost 1 base, and 13 bases lay between the germline ends. CDR3 in DNA: TGTGCCTGGAGTGCTCTCGGGGAAGCGAACACTGAAGCTTTCTTT. Its protein product is CAWSALGEANTEAFF.

This chain links TRBV6-6 with TRBJ2-1; TRBD1 matches at 8 bases. The length of the CDR3 is 13 residues. V lost 2 bases, J lost 7 bases, and 1 base stayed unmatched. Germline CDR1 and CDR2: MNHNY and SVGAGI (reference sequence). The CDR3 DNA reads as TGTGCCAGCAGTTACAACAGGGGGAATGAGCAGTTCTTC. Translating it yields CASSYNRGNEQFF.

This CDR3 is CASSITGGETQYF. As DNA, the CDR3 is TGTGCCAGTAGTATCACAGGAGGGGAGACCCAGTACTTC. The J gene is TRBJ2-5, the V gene TRBV19, with a weak D call TRBD2 (6 bases). The CDR3 extends over 13 amino acids. Per germline, CDR1 LNHDA and CDR2 SQIVND (reference sequence). The V end lost 3 bases, the J end lost 5 bases, and 10 bases lay between the germline ends.

This rearrangement joins TRBV12-2 to TRBJ2-3; the table's D call TRBD2 went unverified against the DNA. TRBV12-2 is a pseudogene. The CDR3 loop spans 15 amino acids. CDR3 loop: CASRYPGSQPDTQYF. The CDR3, as DNA: TGTGCAAGTCGCTACCCGGGATCCCAACCAGATACGCAGTATTTT.